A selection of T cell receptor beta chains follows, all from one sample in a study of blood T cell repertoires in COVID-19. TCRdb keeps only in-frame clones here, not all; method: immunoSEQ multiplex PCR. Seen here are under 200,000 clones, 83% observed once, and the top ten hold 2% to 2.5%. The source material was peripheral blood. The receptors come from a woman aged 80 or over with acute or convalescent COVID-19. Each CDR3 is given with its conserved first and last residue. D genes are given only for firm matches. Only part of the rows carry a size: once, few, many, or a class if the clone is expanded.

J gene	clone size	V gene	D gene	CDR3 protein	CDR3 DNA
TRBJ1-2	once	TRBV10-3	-	CAISESRPGHEYGYTF	TGTGCCATCAGTGAGTCTAGGCCAGGGCACGAATATGGCTACACCTTC
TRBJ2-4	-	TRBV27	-	CASSRNGGAKNIQYF	TGTGCCAGCAGCCGCAACGGGGGTGCCAAAAACATTCAGTACTTC
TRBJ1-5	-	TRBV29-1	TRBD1	CSVETGPHGQPQHF	TGCAGCGTTGAGACAGGGCCCCACGGTCAGCCCCAGCATTTT
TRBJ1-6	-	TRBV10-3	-	CAIKDIGDSPLHF	TGTGCCATCAAGGACATAGGGGATTCACCCCTCCACTTT
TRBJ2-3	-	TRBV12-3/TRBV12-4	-	CASSLGPGHEYF	TGTGCCAGCAGTTTAGGCCCCGGACACGAGTATTTT
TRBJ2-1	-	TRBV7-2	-	CASSLGEINEQFF	TGTGCCAGCAGCTTAGGAGAGATCAATGAGCAGTTCTTC
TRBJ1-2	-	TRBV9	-	CASSPTGGMYGYTF	TGTGCCAGCAGCCCCACCGGGGGAATGTATGGCTACACCTTC
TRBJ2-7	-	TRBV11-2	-	CASSQVRYYEQYF	TGTGCCAGCAGCCAGGTCCGGTACTACGAGCAGTACTTC
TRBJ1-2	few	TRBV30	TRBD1	CAWTGRVTGLNNYGYTF	TGTGCCTGGACTGGAAGGGTGACAGGGCTGAATAACTATGGCTACACCTTC
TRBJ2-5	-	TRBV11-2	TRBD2	CASSLDGTTYETQYF	TGTGCCAGCAGCTTAGATGGGACTACCTACGAGACCCAGTACTTC
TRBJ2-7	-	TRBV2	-	CASSPTESEQYF	TGTGCCAGCAGCCCAACTGAGTCCGAGCAGTACTTC
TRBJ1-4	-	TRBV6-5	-	CASSSPGDGSEKLFF	TGTGCCAGCAGTTCCCCGGGGGACGGCTCTGAAAAACTGTTTTTT
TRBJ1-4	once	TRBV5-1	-	CASSLETALVNEKLFF	TGCGCCAGCAGCTTGGAAACAGCCCTTGTTAATGAAAAACTGTTTTTT
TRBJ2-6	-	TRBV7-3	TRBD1	CASSSLGQAVRSGANVLTF	TGTGCCAGCAGCTCCCTGGGACAGGCTGTCCGCTCTGGGGCCAACGTCCTGACTTTC
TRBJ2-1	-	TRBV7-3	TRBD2	CASSRGGHYNEQFF	TGTGCCAGCAGCCGGGGGGGCCACTACAATGAGCAGTTCTTC